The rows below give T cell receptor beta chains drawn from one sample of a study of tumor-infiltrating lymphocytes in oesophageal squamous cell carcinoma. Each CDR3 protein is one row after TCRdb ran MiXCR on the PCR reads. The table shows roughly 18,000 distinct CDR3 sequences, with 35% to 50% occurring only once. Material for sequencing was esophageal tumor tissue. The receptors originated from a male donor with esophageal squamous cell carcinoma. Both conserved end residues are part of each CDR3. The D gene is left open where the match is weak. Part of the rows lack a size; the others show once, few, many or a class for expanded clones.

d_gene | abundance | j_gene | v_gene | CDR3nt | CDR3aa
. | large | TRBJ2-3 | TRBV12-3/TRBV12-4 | TGTGCCAGCAGTTTACAGGGGAGGAGCACAGATACGCAGTATTTT | CASSLQGRSTDTQYF
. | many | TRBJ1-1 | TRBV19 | TGTGCCACCACCGACAAATTGAACACTGAAGCTTTCTTT | CATTDKLNTEAFF
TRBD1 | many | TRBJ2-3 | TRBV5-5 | TGTGCCAGCAGCTTTCGGTCCCCAGGGGGCCGCACAGATACGCAGTATTTT | CASSFRSPGGRTDTQYF
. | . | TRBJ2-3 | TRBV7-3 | TGTGCCAGCAGCTTAACGGGCTCAGACACAGATACGCAGTATTTT | CASSLTGSDTDTQYF
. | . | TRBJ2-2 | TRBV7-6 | TGTGCCAGCAGCCCGGACAGTCGGATCCACACCGGGGAGCTGTTTTTT | CASSPDSRIHTGELFF
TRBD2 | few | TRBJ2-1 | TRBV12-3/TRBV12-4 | TGTGCCAGCAGTTCTCTCATAGCGGGAGCGGGATATGAGCAGTTCTTC | CASSSLIAGAGYEQFF
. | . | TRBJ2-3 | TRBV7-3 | TGTGCCAGCAGCTCTCCCAACTCGAGGGGACATTTCGCAGATACGCAGTATTTT | CASSSPNSRGHFADTQYF
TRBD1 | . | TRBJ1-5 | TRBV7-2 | TGTGCCAGCAGCTTACTCCAGGGGGCGGGGGAGCCCCAGCATTTT | CASSLLQGAGEPQHF
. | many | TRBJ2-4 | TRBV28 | TGTGCCAGCAGTTCCTACCCGGGGCACAAAAACATTCAGTACTTC | CASSSYPGHKNIQYF
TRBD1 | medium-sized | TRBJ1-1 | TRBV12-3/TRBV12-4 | TGTGCCAGCAGTTTTTTAGAGGGGGCGGCTGAAGCTTTCTTT | CASSFLEGAAEAFF
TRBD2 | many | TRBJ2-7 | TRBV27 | TGTGCCAGCAGGGGGCAGGGAGGGCACGAGCAGTACTTC | CASRGQGGHEQYF
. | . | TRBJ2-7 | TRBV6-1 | TGTGCCAGCAGTGAAGTAAGGAGGAGCTACGAGCAGTACTTC | CASSEVRRSYEQYF
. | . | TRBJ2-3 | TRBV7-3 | TGTGCCAGCAGCCCAGGAGACAGGAGCTTTTCCACAGATACGCAGTATTTT | CASSPGDRSFSTDTQYF
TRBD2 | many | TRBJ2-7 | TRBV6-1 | TGTGCCAGCCTTGGACTAGCGGTCTACGAGCAGTACTTC | CASLGLAVYEQYF
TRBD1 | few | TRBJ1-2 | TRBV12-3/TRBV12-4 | TGTGCCAGCAGTCGCCAGACAGGGGCTCTCTATGGCTACACCTTC | CASSRQTGALYGYTF
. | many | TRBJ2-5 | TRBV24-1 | TGTGCCACCAGTGATTTGTCAGGGTTTTATCCCGGGGAGCTGTACTTC | CATSDLSGFYPGELYF
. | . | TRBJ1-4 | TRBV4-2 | TGTGCCAGCAGCCAAGATTCGTACGAAAAACTGTTTTTT | CASSQDSYEKLFF
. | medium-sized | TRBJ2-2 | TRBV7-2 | TGTGCCAGCAGCCAGACTCTAGGGGGGGAGCTGTTTTTT | CASSQTLGGELFF
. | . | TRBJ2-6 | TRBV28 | TGTGCCACCAACCAGATCTCTGGGGCCAACGTCCTGACTTTC | CATNQISGANVLTF
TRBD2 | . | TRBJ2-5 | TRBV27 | TGTGCCAGCAGGGGAGGGCGGGAGACCCAGTACTTC | CASRGGRETQYF
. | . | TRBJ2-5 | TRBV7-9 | TGTGCCAGCAGCTCCCGTGAGTGGGGCCAAGAGACCCAGTACTTC | CASSSREWGQETQYF
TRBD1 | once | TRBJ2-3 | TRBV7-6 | TGTGCCAGCAGCTTCCCGGACAGGGGGTCGCAGTATTTT | CASSFPDRGSQYF
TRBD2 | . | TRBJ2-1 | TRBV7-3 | TGTGCCAGCGGCGTAGCGGGAGGTACTGAGCAGTTCTTC | CASGVAGGTEQFF
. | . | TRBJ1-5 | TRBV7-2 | TGTGCCAGCAGCTTAGGTCCCCTCCAGCCCCAGCATTTT | CASSLGPLQPQHF
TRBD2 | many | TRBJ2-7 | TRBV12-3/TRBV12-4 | TGTGCCAGCAGCCTAGCGGGAGCCATCCACGAGCAGTACTTC | CASSLAGAIHEQYF
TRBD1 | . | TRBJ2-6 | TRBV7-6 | TGTGCCAGCAGCTCCAGGGGGCTAGGGGCCAACGTCCTGACTTTC | CASSSRGLGANVLTF
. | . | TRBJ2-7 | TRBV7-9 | TGTGCCAGCAGCTTATGGGGCGGAAGGGGGGACAATGAGCAGTACTTC | CASSLWGGRGDNEQYF
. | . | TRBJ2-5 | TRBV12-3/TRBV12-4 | TGTGCCAGCAGTTGGGGGACTGCAGGCACAGATACGCAGTACTTC | CASSWGTAGTDTQYF
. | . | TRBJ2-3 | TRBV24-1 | TGTGCCACCAGTGATTGGGGGGCAGGGACCACAGATACGCAGTATTTT | CATSDWGAGTTDTQYF
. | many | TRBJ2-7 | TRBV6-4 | TGTGCCAGCAGTGACCAGCGGTCCTCCTACGAGCAGTACTTC | CASSDQRSSYEQYF
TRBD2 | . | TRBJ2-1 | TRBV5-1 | TGCGCCAGCAGCGCGGGGGGGAGCGCCGGGGAGCTGTATTTT | CASSAGGSAGELYF
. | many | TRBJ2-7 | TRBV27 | TGTGCCAGCAGTTTGGTGGGGGGCAGCTACGAGCAGTACTTC | CASSLVGGSYEQYF
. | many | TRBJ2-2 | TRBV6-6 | TGTGCCAGCAGTTACTCAGGGGGGGGCAGGTACACCGGGGAGCTGTTTTTT | CASSYSGGGRYTGELFF
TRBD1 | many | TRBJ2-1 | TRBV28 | TGTGCCAGCAGTTGGGACAGCTCCTACAATGAGCAGTTCTTC | CASSWDSSYNEQFF
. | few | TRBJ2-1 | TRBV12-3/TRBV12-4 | TGTGCCAGCAGCCCATCGCGCTACTCCTACAATGAGCAGTTCTTC | CASSPSRYSYNEQFF
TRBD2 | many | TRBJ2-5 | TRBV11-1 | TGTGCCAGCAGCTTAGGGACTAGCGGGGCCCAGAAGACCCAGTACTTC | CASSLGTSGAQKTQYF
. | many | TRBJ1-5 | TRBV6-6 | TGTGCCAGCAGTTACGCAAGTAGCAATCAGCCCCAGCATTTT | CASSYASSNQPQHF
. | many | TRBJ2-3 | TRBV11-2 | TGTGCCAGCAGCCTGAGTAGGGGTCCAGATACGCAGTATTTT | CASSLSRGPDTQYF
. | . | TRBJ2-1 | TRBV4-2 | TGTGCCAGCAGCCAAGGGCTAGTAGTCGATGAGCAGTTCTTC | CASSQGLVVDEQFF
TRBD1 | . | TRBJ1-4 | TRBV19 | TGTGCCAGTAGTCCCTCCAGGGGGAGCACTAATGAAAAACTGTTTTTT | CASSPSRGSTNEKLFF
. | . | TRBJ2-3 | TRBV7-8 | TGTGCCAGCAGGCGAACAGGGAATCCCCGGGATACGCAGTATTTT | CASRRTGNPRDTQYF
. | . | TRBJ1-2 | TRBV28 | TGTGCCAGCAGTCCCCCGGGGAACTATGGCTACACCTTC | CASSPPGNYGYTF
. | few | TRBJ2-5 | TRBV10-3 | TGTGCCACCCTATCGGGACAAGAAAAAGAGACCCAGTACTTC | CATLSGQEKETQYF
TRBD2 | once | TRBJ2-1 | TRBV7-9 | TGTGCCAGCAGGAGGGCGGGAGGTGGAAGCTCCTACAATGAGCAGTTCTTC | CASRRAGGGSSYNEQFF
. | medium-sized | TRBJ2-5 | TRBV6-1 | TGTGCCAGCAGTTCGGGCCCTCAGCAGACCCAGTACTTC | CASSSGPQQTQYF
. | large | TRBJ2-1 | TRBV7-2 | TGTGCCAGCAGCTTATACTCCGGAACCTACAATGAGCAGTTCTTC | CASSLYSGTYNEQFF
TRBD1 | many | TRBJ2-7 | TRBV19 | TGTGCCAGTAAGGGACAGGGGGAAGGGTACGAGCAGTACTTC | CASKGQGEGYEQYF
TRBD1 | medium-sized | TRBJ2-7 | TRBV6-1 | TGTGCCAGCAGAACCGGGACAGGGTCGAACTACGAGCAGTACTTC | CASRTGTGSNYEQYF
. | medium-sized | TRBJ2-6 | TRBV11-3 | TGTGCCAGCAGCTCCACAACCGGGCCCGGGGGGGCCAACGTCCTGACTTTC | CASSSTTGPGGANVLTF
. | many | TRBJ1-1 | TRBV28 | TGTGCCAGCAGTTCGGAGAGGACTAGCGCTGAAGCTTTCTTT | CASSSERTSAEAFF